This T cell receptor (beta chain) stems from a study of shared clonotypes between healthy human individuals. Points from the study as a whole: Generation probability values for non-shared clonotypes were lower than those for clonotypes shared by all four donors.

Germline V CDR1 and CDR2: ENHRY, SYGVKD. The length of the CDR3 is 14 residues. Trimming pared 8 bases from V and 2 bases from J, leaving 12 bases between. Clones were sequenced by immunoSEQ multiplex PCR, and TCRdb holds only the in-frame ones, with some missing. The profile shows approximately 2.3 million clones, more than 85% of them singletons. A note on this clone: What it binds is not known.

The chain joins TRBV10-3 to TRBJ2-2, with a possible D match to TRBD1 (5 bases). The sample comprised naive CD4+ T cells from PBMCs. Subset noted: CD45RA+ positively selected. This receptor was taken from a man between 18 and 35 years old in good health. Some clones in this sample may be carry-over from other donors' samples. The CDR3, as DNA: TGTGCCATCCCCTCGGACATTAACACCGGGGAGCTGTTTTTT. Its protein product is CAIPSDINTGELFF.